This section outlines one TCR beta chain sequence together with its context. Profiling relied on immunoSEQ multiplex PCR, and the TCRdb table lists in-frame clones only, not all of them. The sample yields roughly 39,000 clones, about 94% seen once. The CDR3 spans 17 residues. CDR1 and CDR2 from the germline V gene are SQVTM and ANQGSEA. Unmatched junction bases numbered 10, after V lost 0 bases and J lost 8 bases. This sample is drawn from a study of blood T cell repertoires in COVID-19. Study information: Sites across the United States, Italy and Spain contributed samples from acute and convalescent COVID-19.

The V gene is TRBV29-1, the J gene TRBJ2-4, with 13 positions matching TRBD2. Source material: peripheral blood. This clonotype was sampled from a human donor with active COVID-19. The donor label of this sample is uncertain. DNA for the CDR3: TGCAGCGTTGAAGACCCACTAGCGGGGGGGCTTGAGGACATTCAGTACTTC. This gives the protein CSVEDPLAGGLEDIQYF. Combining the CDR3 with reference TRBV29-1 and TRBJ2-4 gives the whole variable domain SAVISQKPSRDICQRGTSLTIQCQVDSQVTMMFWYRQQPGQSLTLIATANQGSEATYESGFVIDKFPISRPNLTFSTLTVSNMSPEDSSIYLCSVEDPLAGGLEDIQYFGAGTRLSVL.